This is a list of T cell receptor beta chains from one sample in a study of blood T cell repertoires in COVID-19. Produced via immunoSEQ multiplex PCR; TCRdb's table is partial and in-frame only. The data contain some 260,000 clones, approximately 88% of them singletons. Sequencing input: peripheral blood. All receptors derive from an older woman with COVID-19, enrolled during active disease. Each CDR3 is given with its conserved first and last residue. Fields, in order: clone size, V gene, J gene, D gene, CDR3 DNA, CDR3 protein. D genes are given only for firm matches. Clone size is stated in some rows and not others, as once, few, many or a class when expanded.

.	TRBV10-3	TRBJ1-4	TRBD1	TGTGCCATCAGTGAGTTTACAGGGGGAGAGGAAAAACTGTTTTTT	CAISEFTGGEEKLFF
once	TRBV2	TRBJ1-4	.	TGTGCCAGCAGTGGACAGCCTAATAATGAAAAACTGTTTTTT	CASSGQPNNEKLFF
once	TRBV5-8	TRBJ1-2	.	TGTGCCAGCAGCTTAGGGGGGAGGGCCCGCTTC	CASSLGGRARF
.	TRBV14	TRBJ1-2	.	TGTGCCAGCAGCCAAGATTTGACGGGAAAAAATGGCTACACCTTC	CASSQDLTGKNGYTF
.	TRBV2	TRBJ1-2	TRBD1	TGTGCCAGCAGTGAAGCGCTGGGGACAGGTGGCTACACCTTC	CASSEALGTGGYTF
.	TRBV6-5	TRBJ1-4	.	TGTGCCAGCAGGGACAGTGACCGGGGAGAGGAAAAACTGTTTTTT	CASRDSDRGEEKLFF
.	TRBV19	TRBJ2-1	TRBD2	TGTGCCACCCTCGGGACTAGCGGGAGATTGGTCGATGAGCAGTTCTTC	CATLGTSGRLVDEQFF
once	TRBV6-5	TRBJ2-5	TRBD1	TGTGCCTCGGAGAGGACAGGGGGCACGGAGACCCAGTACTTC	CASERTGGTETQYF
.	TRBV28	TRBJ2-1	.	TGTGCCAGCAGTCCCCCGGGGGAAAACTACAATGAGCAGTTCTTC	CASSPPGENYNEQFF
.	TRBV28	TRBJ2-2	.	TGTGCCAGCAGTTTCCAACAGACCAACACCGGGGAGCTGTTTTTT	CASSFQQTNTGELFF
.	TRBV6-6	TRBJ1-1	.	TGTGCCAGCAGAAAAACTTTGACTCATGAAGCTTTCTTT	CASRKTLTHEAFF
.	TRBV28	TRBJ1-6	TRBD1	TGTGCCAGCAGTTTAAACGCTCCGGGACAGAATTCACCCCTCCACTTT	CASSLNAPGQNSPLHF
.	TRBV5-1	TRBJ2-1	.	TGCGCCAGCAGCTTGATCGGGAGTTACAATGAGCAGTTCTTC	CASSLIGSYNEQFF
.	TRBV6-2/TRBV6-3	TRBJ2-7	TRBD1	TGTGCCAGCAGTTTCAACAGGGGTGTGCAGTACTTC	CASSFNRGVQYF
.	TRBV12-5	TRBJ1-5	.	TGTGCTAGTGCGGTTCACAGCCGCAATCAGCCCCAGCATTTT	CASAVHSRNQPQHF
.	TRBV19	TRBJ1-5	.	TGTGCCAGTAGATTAGGGGCGAACAATCAGCCCCAGCATTTT	CASRLGANNQPQHF
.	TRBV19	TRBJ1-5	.	TGTGCCAGTACCGTCGTGGGGGCGGACAATCAGCCCCAGCATTTT	CASTVVGADNQPQHF
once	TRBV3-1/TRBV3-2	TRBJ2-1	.	TGTGCCAGCAGCCTTGAAGAATCTAGCCCCTGGTTCTTC	CASSLEESSPWFF
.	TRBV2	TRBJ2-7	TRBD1	TGTGCCAGCAGTGAAGGGACAGGATACGAGCAGTACTTC	CASSEGTGYEQYF
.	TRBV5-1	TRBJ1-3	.	TGCGCCAGCAGCTTGGGCATTGGCAACTCTGGAAACACCATATATTTT	CASSLGIGNSGNTIYF
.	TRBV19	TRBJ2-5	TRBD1	TGTGCCAGTTCCCCCACAGGGGTGGGGCAAGAGACCCAGTACTTC	CASSPTGVGQETQYF
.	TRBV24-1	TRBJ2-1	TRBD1	TGTGCCACCAGTGATCCGACAGGGGATAGCTCCTACAATGAGCAGTTCTTC	CATSDPTGDSSYNEQFF
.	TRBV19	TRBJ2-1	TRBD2	TGTGCCAGTAGTATGGGGACTAGCGTCTACAATGAGCAGTTCTTC	CASSMGTSVYNEQFF
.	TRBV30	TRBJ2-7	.	TGTGCCTGGAGTCGCCGGAGGGTAGGGCTCTACGAGCAGTACTTC	CAWSRRRVGLYEQYF
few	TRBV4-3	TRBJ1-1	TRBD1	TGCGCCAGCAGCCAAGCGGGGGCAGGGGGTACTGAAGCTTTCTTT	CASSQAGAGGTEAFF
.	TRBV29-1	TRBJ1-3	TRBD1	TGCAGCGTATCTTCCGGGACAGGGGGCTACGGAAACACCATATATTTT	CSVSSGTGGYGNTIYF
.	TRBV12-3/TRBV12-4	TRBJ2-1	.	TGTGCCAGCAGACAACTAGTGGAGCAGTTCTTC	CASRQLVEQFF
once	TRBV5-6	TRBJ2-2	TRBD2	TGTGCCAGCAGCTTGGTTAGCGGGAGCTGGTCGAACACCGGGGAGCTGTTTTTT	CASSLVSGSWSNTGELFF
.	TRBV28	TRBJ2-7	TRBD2	TGTGCCAGCAGTTTCCGCGGCGGGAGCGCCTACGAGCAGTACTTC	CASSFRGGSAYEQYF
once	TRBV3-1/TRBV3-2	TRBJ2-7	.	TGTGCCAGCAGCCCCGGGGTTCGCGACGAGCAGTACTTC	CASSPGVRDEQYF
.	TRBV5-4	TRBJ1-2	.	TGTGCCAGCAGCTTTGAGGGCCCCACCTATGGCTACACCTTC	CASSFEGPTYGYTF